The T cell receptor beta chain under discussion was sequenced for a study of T cells after yellow fever vaccination. This clonotype was seen only a few times. The antigen is undetermined. Findings and limits, study-wide: Some clonotypes were seen in both the CD4 and the CD8 compartments. These made up a small share and likely arose from convergent recombination. The booster response re-showed most primary clones: 96% CD4, more than 80% CD8. In FACS-sorted repertoires, abundant clonotypes from the bulk population could appear as contaminants.

5'RACE template switching added a universal primer site and UMIs to TCR cDNA. TCRdb itself ran the 5' RACE reads through MiXCR, one entry per CDR3 protein. The repertoire holds approximately 160,000 distinct CDR3 sequences, with about a tenth as singletons. Germline V gene lookup returns CDR1 MGHRA and CDR2 YSYEKL. J lost 5 bases, V lost 2 bases, and 6 bases had no gene match. The CDR3 is 14 residues long. The chain combines TRBV4-1 with TRBJ2-7, with 7 positions matching TRBD1. Specimen: CD8+ T cells sorted from PBMCs, collected 45 days after the yellow fever booster vaccination. The TCR sequence derives from a man aged 18 to 29 who received the YFV17D yellow fever vaccine. CDR3 in amino acids: CASSQNTGANEQYV. The CDR3 DNA sequence: TGCGCCAGCAGCCAAAATACAGGGGCGAACGAGCAGTACGTC.